A selection of T cell receptor beta chains follows, all from one sample in a study of T cell repertoires in cytomegalovirus infection. TCRdb redid the calling of the reads with MiXCR, one entry per CDR3 protein. The sample contains hundreds of thousands of distinct CDR3 sequences, roughly 9.3% of which appear only once. The material sequenced was PBMCs. The receptor set was obtained from a human donor in good health (CMV status not recorded). Some clones in this sample may be carry-over from other donors' samples. CDR3s include the opening cysteine and the closing phenylalanine or tryptophan. The D gene is left open where the match is weak. Clone sizes are given selectively: once, few, many, or a class where the clone is expanded.

D gene,J gene,CDR3 length,clone size,V gene,CDR3 protein,CDR3 DNA
TRBD2,TRBJ2-5,16,many,TRBV5-6,CASSLRGASGIETQYF,TGTGCCAGCAGCCTGCGGGGGGCCTCTGGGATTGAGACCCAGTACTTC
.,TRBJ1-1,13,.,TRBV14,CASSRGPNTEAFF,TGTGCCAGCAGTCGGGGCCCGAACACTGAAGCTTTCTTT
TRBD2,TRBJ2-1,15,.,TRBV7-2,CASSLVAGGRNEQFF,TGTGCCAGCAGCTTAGTGGCGGGGGGGCGCAATGAGCAGTTCTTC
.,TRBJ1-1,13,few,TRBV19,CASSIVANTEAFF,TGTGCCAGTAGTATAGTAGCGAACACTGAAGCTTTCTTT
TRBD1,TRBJ1-2,15,few,TRBV20-1,CSARTGGEPYYGYTF,TGCAGTGCCCGGACAGGGGGCGAACCCTACTATGGCTACACCTTC
.,TRBJ1-1,13,many,TRBV20-1,CSATLPTSTEAFF,TGCAGTGCTACTCTCCCGACGAGCACTGAAGCTTTCTTT
TRBD2,TRBJ2-3,15,.,TRBV14,CASSQVGGGADTQYF,TGTGCCAGCAGCCAAGTTGGCGGGGGGGCAGATACGCAGTATTTT
.,TRBJ1-3,15,many,TRBV5-1,CASSRNRGEGNTIYF,TGCGCCAGCAGCCGGAATCGAGGGGAGGGAAACACCATATATTTT
TRBD1,TRBJ1-4,16,many,TRBV6-1,CASRKGQGPTNEKLFF,TGTGCCAGCAGGAAAGGACAGGGGCCGACTAATGAAAAACTGTTTTTT
TRBD2,TRBJ2-3,15,many,TRBV5-4,CASSTGTSLTDTQYF,TGTGCCAGCAGCACCGGGACTAGCCTTACAGATACGCAGTATTTT